This TCR beta chain was retrieved from a study of T cell responses to AZD1222 COVID-19 vaccine. Pooling covered second doses at about 4 or about 12 weeks. Profiled with immunoSEQ multiplex PCR; TCRdb holds only in-frame clones, not every one. Counted here are approximately 210,000 clones, 90% to 95% occurring once; the ten biggest clones make up around 3.7%. A remark on this clone: Antigen: not known.

Per the germline V gene, CDR1 is SNHLY and CDR2 is FYNNEI. The CDR3 is 14 amino acids. The V gene end was trimmed by 6 bases and the J gene end by 0 bases; junction bases not matched to a gene: 4. Findings and limits, study-wide: Spike regions recognized by vaccine-associated CD4 TCRs spanned the protein, led by 160-218 and 743-854. White British ancestry dominated among donors, who included more females, and clonal diversity was possibly underestimated. Seropositive status at baseline applied to only 5 or 6 AZD1222 recipients.

The sequence was obtained from an adult who received the AZD1222 COVID-19 vaccine. V usage is TRBV2 and J usage is TRBJ2-7; 8 bases agree with TRBD1. The sequenced sample was peripheral blood, obtained 28 days after the second AZD1222 dose. CDR3 amino acids: CASSRDRSSYEQYF. CDR3 nucleotides: TGTGCCAGCAGCAGGGACAGGAGCTCCTACGAGCAGTACTTC.